The T cell receptor beta chain under discussion was sequenced for a study of CD8 T cells in Susac syndrome. Random hexamers primed reverse transcription of about 0.45 to 1 ug RNA. Amplification of TCR beta CDR3 by immunoSEQ multiplex PCR spanned 54 Vbeta and 13 Jbeta. Each CDR3 protein is one row after TCRdb ran MiXCR on the immunoSEQ multiplex PCR reads. This repertoire shows some 180,000 distinct CDR3 sequences, 85% to 95% found once; its top ten account for 0.1%. The sequencing sample was made of CD4+ T cells from PBMCs. This sequence originates from a human donor in good health.

DNA of the CDR3: TGCGCCAGCAGCGAAACAGGGGCGGTCTACGAGCAGTACTTC. Amino acids: CASSETGAVYEQYF. This chain links TRBV5-1 with TRBJ2-7; 7 nucleotides agree with TRBD1. Trimming cost V 4 bases and J 3 bases; bases outside gene matches: 7. This CDR3 is 14 amino acids long. Germline assignment: CDR1 SGHRS and CDR2 YFSETQ.